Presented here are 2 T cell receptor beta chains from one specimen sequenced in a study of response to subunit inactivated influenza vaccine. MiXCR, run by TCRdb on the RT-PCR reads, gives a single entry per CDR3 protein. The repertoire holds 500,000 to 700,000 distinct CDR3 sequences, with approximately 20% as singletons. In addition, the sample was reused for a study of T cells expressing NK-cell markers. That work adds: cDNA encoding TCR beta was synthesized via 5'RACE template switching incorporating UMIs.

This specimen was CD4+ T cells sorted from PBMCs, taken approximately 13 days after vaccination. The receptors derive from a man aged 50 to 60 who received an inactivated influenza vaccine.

The CDR3 DNA is TGTGCCAGCAGTCCCTGGACTGAAAGCACCGGGGAGCTGTTTTTT. Protein: CASSPWTESTGELFF. The chain has TRBV28 and TRBJ2-2; a weak D match, TRBD2 (5 bases). Per germline, CDR1 MDHEN and CDR2 SYDVKM. V was shortened by 5 bases and J by 4 bases, with 14 bases between the two germline ends. This CDR3 is built from 15 residues.

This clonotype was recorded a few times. The CDR3 loop reads CSARGGDYEQYF. The CDR3 DNA reads TGCAGTGCTAGGGGGGGGGACTACGAGCAGTACTTC. The chain carries TRBV20-1 and TRBJ2-7, with 7 bases matching TRBD2. V gave up 3 bases and J gave up 3 bases; unmatched junction bases: 2. The CDR3 runs 12 residues. CDR1 and CDR2 from the germline V gene are DFQATT and SNEGSKA (reference sequence).